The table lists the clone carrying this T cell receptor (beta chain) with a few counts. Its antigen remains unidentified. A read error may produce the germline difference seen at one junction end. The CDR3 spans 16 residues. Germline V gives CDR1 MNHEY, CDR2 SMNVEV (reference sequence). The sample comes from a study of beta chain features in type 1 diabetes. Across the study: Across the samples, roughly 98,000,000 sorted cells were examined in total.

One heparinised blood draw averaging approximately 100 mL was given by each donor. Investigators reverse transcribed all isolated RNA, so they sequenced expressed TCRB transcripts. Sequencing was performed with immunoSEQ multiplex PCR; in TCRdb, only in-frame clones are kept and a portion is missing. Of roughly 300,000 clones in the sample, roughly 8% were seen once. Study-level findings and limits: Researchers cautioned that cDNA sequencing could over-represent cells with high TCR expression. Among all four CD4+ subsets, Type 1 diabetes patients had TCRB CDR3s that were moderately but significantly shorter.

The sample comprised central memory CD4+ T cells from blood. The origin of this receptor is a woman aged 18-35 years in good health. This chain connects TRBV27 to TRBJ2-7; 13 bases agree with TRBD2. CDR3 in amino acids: CASSSGLAGSSHEQYF. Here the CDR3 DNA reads TGTGCCAGCAGTTCGGGACTAGCGGGGAGCTCCCACGAGCAGTACTTC.